This TCR beta chain was sequenced in a study of T cell responses to AZD1222 COVID-19 vaccine. This clone was found once. Its target is unknown. The table came from immunoSEQ multiplex PCR; TCRdb's copy has only in-frame clones and leaves some out. This table holds 100,000 to 150,000 clones, about 89% found once. This CDR3 comprises 15 residues. Germline V gives CDR1 SGHAT, CDR2 FQDESV (reference sequence). J gave up 3 bases and V 3 bases, and 8 bases lay outside the gene matches. Whole-study results and caveats: Clonal diversity may have been underestimated in mostly white British donors. As reported, nearly half of all spike-specific TCRs target variant regions that are unmutated.

The specimen was peripheral blood, collected on day 0 of MenACWY control vaccination. This chain links TRBV11-1 with TRBJ2-7, with 7 bases fitting TRBD1. This sequence was found in an adult in good health. In nucleotides, the CDR3 is TGTGCCAGCAGCTTTAGTCCGGGACAGCTCTACGAGCAGTACTTC. It yields the protein CASSFSPGQLYEQYF.